This is a list of T cell receptor beta chains from one sample in a study of T cell repertoires in cytomegalovirus infection. MiXCR, applied by TCRdb to the reads, yields one record per CDR3 protein. Of a few hundred thousand distinct CDR3 sequences detected, almost 40% appear once; the ten largest clones hold 48%. These TCRs are of unknown antigen specificity. The material sequenced was cultured PBMCs, taken from culture after CMV antigen stimulation. These receptors were obtained from a human donor in good health (CMV status not recorded). Some clones in this sample may be carry-over from other donors' samples. The conserved cysteine and the conserved F or W are not part of the CDR3 here.

V	J	CDR3
TRBV7-2	TRBJ1-2	ASSFQTGLNYGYT
TRBV11-3	TRBJ2-3	ASGQASSTDTQY
TRBV2	TRBJ1-5	ASTAGMNQPQH
TRBV7-2	TRBJ1-2	ASSLYRGAYGYT
TRBV6-2/TRBV6-3	TRBJ2-7	ASSSPGHSFNEQY
TRBV7-2	TRBJ1-5	ASSLAGIQPQH
TRBV2	TRBJ2-3	ASRVQGAGADTQY
TRBV5-1	TRBJ2-7	ASSLPHDSGEQY
TRBV6-2/TRBV6-3	TRBJ2-1	ASNGGRFDEQF
TRBV7-6	TRBJ2-3	ASSLLGLAMSDTQY
TRBV12-3/TRBV12-4	TRBJ2-3	ASSFSGADTQY
TRBV5-4	TRBJ2-5	ATWRDRGEETQY
TRBV12-3/TRBV12-4	TRBJ2-2	ASRPDGTSRNTGELF
TRBV2	TRBJ2-6	ASSLPGIGANVLT
TRBV19	TRBJ1-1	ASRARDSGTEAF
TRBV9	TRBJ1-6	ASSVPPPVWTGLYNSPLH
TRBV7-8	TRBJ1-5	ASSLAGVAMWPQH
TRBV28	TRBJ1-2	ASSSSTLGYT
TRBV28	TRBJ1-2	ASGTEQERLFYGYT
TRBV10-1	TRBJ1-6	ASSESIMGPLH
TRBV20-1	TRBJ1-5	SATPTGVGNQPQH
TRBV7-8	TRBJ2-5	ASSFFAGFGY
TRBV10-3	TRBJ1-3	AISPQATSGNTIY
TRBV20-1	TRBJ2-1	SAATTSGGYNEQF
TRBV7-2	TRBJ2-7	ASSLGVGYEQY
TRBV7-2	TRBJ2-3	ASSLVYRHTQY
TRBV7-6	TRBJ2-3	ASSPLSGRGQADTQY
TRBV7-9	TRBJ2-1	ASQTGGTHNEQF